This T cell receptor beta chain was captured in a study of blood T cell repertoires in COVID-19. The wider study: The United States, Italy and Spain supplied acute and convalescent COVID-19 samples. PBMCs, B-cell-depleted T cells, or T cells provided the cDNA or gDNA that made up the material.

Sequenced by immunoSEQ multiplex PCR; TCRdb stores in-frame clones only, minus some. The sample holds some 30,000 clones; 75% to 85% are singletons and the top ten take around 6.6%. The V gene end was trimmed by 3 bases and the J gene end by 10 bases; junction bases not matched to a gene: 10. The germline CDR1 and CDR2 sequences are SGHAT and FQNNGV. The CDR3 is made up of 14 amino acids. This clone has just a few counts. Sequenced sample: peripheral blood. The rearrangement joins TRBV11-2 to TRBJ1-1; the match to TRBD1 covers 8 bases. The clonotype was recovered from a man in his 60s with active COVID-19. The CDR3 sequence is CASSLNRDRLSAFF. The CDR3 DNA is TGTGCCAGCAGCTTGAATCGGGACAGGTTATCAGCTTTCTTT.